The 16 T cell receptor beta chains reported below all come from one sample, sequenced in a study of lymphopenia after photon versus proton radiotherapy. Sequencing was performed with immunoSEQ multiplex PCR; in TCRdb, only in-frame clones are kept and a portion is missing. The sample holds roughly 58,000 clones; roughly 87% are singletons and the top ten take roughly 13%. The specimen was peripheral blood, collected from a patient treated with proton-based radiotherapy. These receptors were collected from a man older than 75 with esophageal cancer.

The J gene is TRBJ1-4, the V gene TRBV2; 8 nucleotides agree with TRBD1. Trimming at V came to 2 bases and at J to 8 bases, leaving 10 bases not matched to a gene. From germline, CDR1 is SNHLY and CDR2 FYNNEI. The CDR3 loop spans 16 amino acids. Here the CDR3 DNA reads TGTGCCAGCAGTGAATTTCGGACAGGGTTACAGGAAAAACTGTTTTTT. Translation: CASSEFRTGLQEKLFF.

The V gene is TRBV7-6, the J gene TRBJ2-7; maybe TRBD2 (5 bases). The V end was cut by 3 bases, the J end by 0 bases, with 9 bases between. CDR1 is SGHVS and CDR2 is FNYEAQ in the germline V gene. The CDR3 contains 14 residues. The CDR3, as DNA: TGTGCCAGCAGCTTTTCCGGGGACTCCTACGAGCAGTACTTC. It codes for CASSFSGDSYEQYF.

This chain joins TRBV11-3 and TRBJ2-7, with 14 bases identical to TRBD2. The CDR3 runs to 14 residues. The V segment lost 4 bases and the J segment 12 bases; nucleotides outside the gene matches: 8. Looked up from germline, CDR1 is SGHNT and CDR2 is YENEEA. CDR3 sequence: CASSSGLAGEPPYF. CDR3 sequence (DNA): TGTGCCAGCAGCTCGGGACTAGCGGGGGAGCCTCCGTACTTC.

The chain has TRBV5-1 and TRBJ1-4, with 7 bases matching TRBD1. CDR1 is SGHRS and CDR2 is YFSETQ in the germline V gene. This CDR3 has 14 amino acids. Trimming took 5 bases from V and 3 from J; bases not matched to a gene: 4. CDR3 sequence (DNA): TGCGCCAGCAGTCGGGACAGACCTAATGAAAAACTGTTTTTT. This encodes CASSRDRPNEKLFF.

CDR3 nucleotides: TGTGCCAGCAGCTTAGTGGCTAGCGGGGCAGCGAGGGAGACCCAGTACTTC. It translates to CASSLVASGAARETQYF. J is TRBJ2-5 and V is TRBV7-6; 9 bases map to TRBD2. J lost 5 bases, V lost 1 base, and 11 bases had no gene match. CDR1 and CDR2 from the germline V gene are SGHVS and FNYEAQ. The CDR3 length is 17 residues.

The rearrangement links TRBV10-3 to TRBJ2-1; 10 nucleotides agree with TRBD1. CDR1 is ENHRY, CDR2 SYGVKD, per germline. The CDR3 runs 15 residues. V shed 6 bases, J shed 6 bases, and the junction held 8 bases outside the gene matches. The CDR3 sequence is CAIRTGTGEFNEQFF. CDR3 bases: TGTGCCATCAGAACCGGGACAGGGGAATTCAATGAGCAGTTCTTC.

This chain connects TRBV27 to TRBJ1-4; 7 nucleotides align to TRBD1. Trimming at V came to 1 base and at J to 2 bases, leaving 10 bases not matched to a gene. Germline CDR1 is MNHEY and CDR2 is SMNVEV (reference sequence). The CDR3 contains 18 residues. CDR3 nucleotides: TGTGCCAGCAGTTTATTTAGTAGGGGGCTAGGGACTAATGAAAAACTGTTTTTT. It specifies CASSLFSRGLGTNEKLFF.

The CDR3 loop is CASSQDLGLYEQYF. DNA of the CDR3: TGCGCCAGCAGCCAAGATCTAGGGCTCTACGAGCAGTACTTC. This chain links TRBV4-3 with TRBJ2-7; D remains unclear. This CDR3 spans 14 amino acids. The V end lost 0 bases, the J end lost 3 bases, and 9 bases lay between the germline ends. Per the germline V gene, CDR1 is LGHNA and CDR2 is YSLEER.

The chain has TRBV9 and TRBJ2-7, with a tentative D call TRBD2 (6 bases). This CDR3 spans 13 amino acids. Between the trimmed V and J ends, which lost 0 bases and 7 bases, there was a span of 11 bases. CDR1 is SGDLS, CDR2 YYNGEE, per germline. The CDR3 loop reads CASSVDAGIEQYF. In nucleotides, the CDR3 is TGTGCCAGCAGCGTAGATGCGGGAATAGAGCAGTACTTC.

The V call is TRBV2, the J call TRBJ2-4, with D hard to call. The CDR3 is 12 residues long. In germline, CDR1 is SNHLY, CDR2 FYNNEI. V lost 3 bases, J lost 8 bases, and 8 bases lay in between. Written as DNA, the CDR3 is TGTGCCAGCAGTGAGATAGGCGACATTCAGTACTTC. It is translated as CASSEIGDIQYF.

V is TRBV9 and J is TRBJ2-3, with 9 positions matching TRBD2. The CDR3 consists of 17 residues. V was pared by 0 bases and J by 1 base, with 6 bases of the junction left unmatched. Per the germline V gene, CDR1 is SGDLS and CDR2 is YYNGEE. As DNA, the CDR3 is TGTGCCAGCAGCGTAGCTGGGGTAGCGGGGGGCACAGATACGCAGTATTTT. This codes for CASSVAGVAGGTDTQYF.

In its sample, this clone was seen once. In DNA, the CDR3 is TGTGCCTGGAGTTCCCTTTTTGAGGGCGAGGGCAAAAACATTCAGTACTTC. Translation gives CAWSSLFEGEGKNIQYF. The genes are TRBV30 and TRBJ2-4; D possibly corresponds to TRBD2 (5 bases). Germline loops: CDR1 GTSNPN, CDR2 SVGIG (reference sequence). V was shortened by 2 bases and J by 3 bases, with 20 bases between the two germline ends. The CDR3 contains 17 residues.

CDR3 nucleotides: TGTGCCACCAGCAGAGTGGGGGCGGGGGAAAAACTGTTTTTT. Translating gives CATSRVGAGEKLFF. The J gene is TRBJ1-4, the V gene TRBV15; possibly TRBD1 for D (6 bases). Germline V gives CDR1 LNHNV, CDR2 YYDKDF (reference sequence). The CDR3 sequence is 14 residues long. V lost 1 base, J lost 8 bases, and 11 bases lay in between. The variable domain in full, with the rest retrieved from reference TRBV15 and TRBJ1-4, is DAMVIQNPRYQVTQFGKPVTLSCSQTLNHNVMYWYQQKSSQAPKLLFHYYDKDFNNEADTPDNFQSRRPNTSFCFLDIRSPGLGDTAMYLCATSRVGAGEKLFFGSGTQLSVL.

This clone was counted once. The V gene is TRBV10-1, the J gene TRBJ1-1, with 8 bases fitting TRBD1. Germline trimming cut 4 bases from V and 4 bases from J; bases unmatched to any gene: 5. The germline CDR1 and CDR2 sequences are WNHNN and SYGVQD (reference sequence). This CDR3 spans 14 amino acids. CDR3 residues: CASSARGRLTEAFF. CDR3 DNA: TGCGCCAGCAGTGCCAGGGGGCGTCTCACTGAAGCTTTCTTT.

The rearrangement links TRBV7-9 to TRBJ2-1; possible D gene TRBD2, 6 bases. The V gene's germline CDR1 is SEHNR and CDR2 FQNEAQ (reference sequence). Trimming shortened V by 5 bases and J by 7 bases, and 18 bases separated the two germline ends. This CDR3 has 15 amino acids. CDR3 sequence reads: CASSPPGPAGNEQFF. The DNA of the CDR3 is TGTGCCAGCAGCCCACCGGGACCGGCGGGAAATGAGCAGTTCTTC.

The genes are TRBV9 and TRBJ2-1, with 9 bases fitting TRBD1. Germline trimming cut 0 bases from V and 5 bases from J; bases unmatched to any gene: 18. CDR3 length: 20 amino acids. CDR1 is SGDLS, CDR2 YYNGEE, per germline. This chain's CDR3 is CASSVAAGQGGGKSDNEQFF. The CDR3 DNA sequence: TGTGCCAGCAGCGTAGCTGCGGGACAGGGTGGTGGTAAAAGCGACAATGAGCAGTTCTTC.